The T cell receptor beta chain under discussion was sequenced for a study of tumor-infiltrating lymphocytes in primary liver carcinoma. About the study: The patients comprised men and women between the ages of 30 and 69 years. Between 4.2 and 10 cm across, the tumors were all of stage T1-T3 N0M0.

From roughly 0.45 ug total RNA, TCR beta cDNA was generated with a primer in the constant region. Three-round nested multiplex PCR performed with slightly modified ARM-PCR produced the TCR beta libraries. MiXCR, run by TCRdb on the multiplex PCR reads, gives a single entry per CDR3 protein. The profile shows nearly 45,000 distinct CDR3 sequences, around 66% of them singletons. General study points: Tumors had a significantly higher top-250-clone fraction than blood (p = 0.039).

Total RNA and DNA came together from 20-30 mg of bulk tissue without cell sorting. Comments on this clonotype: Its antigen is not identified.

Source material: liver tumor tissue from sampling region 2. Subset meaning: tumor region T2, inferior pole. The clonotype was recovered from a middle-aged man with primary liver carcinoma and hepatitis B virus infection.

CDR3 DNA: TGTGCCAGCAATGCCGTAACGGGGTGGGTACACAATGAGCAGTTCTTC. Translated: CASNAVTGWVHNEQFF. This chain connects TRBV14 to TRBJ2-1, with a possible D match to TRBD2 (5 bases). Trimming stripped 7 bases from V and 5 bases from J, with 21 bases between. Germline CDR1 reads SGHDN; CDR2 reads FVKESK. This CDR3 spans 16 amino acids.